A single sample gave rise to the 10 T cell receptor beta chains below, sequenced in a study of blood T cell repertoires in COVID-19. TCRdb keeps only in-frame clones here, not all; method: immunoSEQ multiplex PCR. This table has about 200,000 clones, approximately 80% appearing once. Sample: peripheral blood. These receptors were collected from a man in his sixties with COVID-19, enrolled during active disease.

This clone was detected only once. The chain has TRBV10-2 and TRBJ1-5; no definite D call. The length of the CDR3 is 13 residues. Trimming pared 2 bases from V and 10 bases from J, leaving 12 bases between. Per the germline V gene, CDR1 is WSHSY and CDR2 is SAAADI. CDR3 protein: CASSEAEAGPQHF. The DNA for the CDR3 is TGCGCCAGCAGTGAGGCTGAGGCGGGCCCCCAGCATTTT.

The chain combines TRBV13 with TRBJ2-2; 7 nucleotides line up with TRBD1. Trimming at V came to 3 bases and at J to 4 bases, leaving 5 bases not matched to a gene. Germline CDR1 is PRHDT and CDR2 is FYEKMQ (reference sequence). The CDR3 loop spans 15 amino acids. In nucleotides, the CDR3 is TGTGCCAGCAGCTTCAGACAGGGTCCCACCGGGGAGCTGTTTTTT. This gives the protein CASSFRQGPTGELFF.

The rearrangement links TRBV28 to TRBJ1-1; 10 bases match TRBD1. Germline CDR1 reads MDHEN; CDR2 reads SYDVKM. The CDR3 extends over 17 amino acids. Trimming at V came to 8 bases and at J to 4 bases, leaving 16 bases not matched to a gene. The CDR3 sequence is CASGILGGTGVTTEAFF. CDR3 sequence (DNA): TGTGCCAGCGGCATTTTAGGAGGGACAGGGGTTACCACTGAAGCTTTCTTT.

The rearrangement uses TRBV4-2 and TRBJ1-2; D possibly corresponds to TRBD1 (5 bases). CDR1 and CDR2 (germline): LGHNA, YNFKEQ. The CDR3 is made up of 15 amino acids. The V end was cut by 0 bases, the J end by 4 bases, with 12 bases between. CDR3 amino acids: CASSQDRGTFYGYTF. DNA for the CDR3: TGTGCCAGCAGCCAAGATCGGGGGACCTTCTATGGCTACACCTTC.

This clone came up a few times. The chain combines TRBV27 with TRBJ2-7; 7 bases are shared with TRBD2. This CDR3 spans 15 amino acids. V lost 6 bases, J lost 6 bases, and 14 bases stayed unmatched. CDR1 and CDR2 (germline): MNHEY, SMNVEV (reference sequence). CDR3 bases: TGTGCCAGCAGCTCCTACGGCGGGAGCCCCGGCGAGCAGTACTTC. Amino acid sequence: CASSSYGGSPGEQYF.

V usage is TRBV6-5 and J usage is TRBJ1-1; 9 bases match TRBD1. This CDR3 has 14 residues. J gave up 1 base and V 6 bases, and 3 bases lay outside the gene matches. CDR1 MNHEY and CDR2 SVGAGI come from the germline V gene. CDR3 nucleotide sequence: TGTGCCAGCAGCCTACAGGGGGCGAACACTGAAGCTTTCTTT. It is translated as CASSLQGANTEAFF.

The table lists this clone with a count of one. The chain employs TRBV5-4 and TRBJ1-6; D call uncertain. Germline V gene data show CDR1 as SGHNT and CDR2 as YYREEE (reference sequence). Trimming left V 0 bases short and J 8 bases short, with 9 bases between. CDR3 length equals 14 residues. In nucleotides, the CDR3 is TGTGCCAGCAGCTTGGTCGGTCGTGATTCACCCCTCCACTTT. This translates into CASSLVGRDSPLHF.

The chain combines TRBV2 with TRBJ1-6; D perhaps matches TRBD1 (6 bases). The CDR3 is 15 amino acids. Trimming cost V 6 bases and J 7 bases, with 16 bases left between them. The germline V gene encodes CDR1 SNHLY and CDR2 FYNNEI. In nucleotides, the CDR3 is TGTGCCAGCAGGGGGAACAGGGTGGTGAATTCACCCCTCCACTTT. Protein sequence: CASRGNRVVNSPLHF.

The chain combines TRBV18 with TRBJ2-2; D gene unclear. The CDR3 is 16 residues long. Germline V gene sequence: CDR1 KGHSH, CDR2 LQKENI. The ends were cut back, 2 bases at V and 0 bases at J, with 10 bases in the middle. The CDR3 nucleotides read TGTGCCAGCTCACCAAGAGGTAACCCGAACACCGGGGAGCTGTTTTTT. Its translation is CASSPRGNPNTGELFF. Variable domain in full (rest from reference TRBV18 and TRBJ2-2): NAGVMQNPRHLVRRRGQEARLRCSPMKGHSHVYWYRQLPEEGLKFMVYLQKENIIDESGMPKERFSAEFPKEGPSILRIQQVVRGDSAAYFCASSPRGNPNTGELFFGEGSRLTVL.

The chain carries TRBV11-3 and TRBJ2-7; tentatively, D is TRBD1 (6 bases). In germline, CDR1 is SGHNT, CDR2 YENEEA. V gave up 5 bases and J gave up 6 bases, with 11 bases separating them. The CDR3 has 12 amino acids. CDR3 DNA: TGTGCCAGCAGCGGACAGTGGGGCGAGCAGTACTTC. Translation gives CASSGQWGEQYF.